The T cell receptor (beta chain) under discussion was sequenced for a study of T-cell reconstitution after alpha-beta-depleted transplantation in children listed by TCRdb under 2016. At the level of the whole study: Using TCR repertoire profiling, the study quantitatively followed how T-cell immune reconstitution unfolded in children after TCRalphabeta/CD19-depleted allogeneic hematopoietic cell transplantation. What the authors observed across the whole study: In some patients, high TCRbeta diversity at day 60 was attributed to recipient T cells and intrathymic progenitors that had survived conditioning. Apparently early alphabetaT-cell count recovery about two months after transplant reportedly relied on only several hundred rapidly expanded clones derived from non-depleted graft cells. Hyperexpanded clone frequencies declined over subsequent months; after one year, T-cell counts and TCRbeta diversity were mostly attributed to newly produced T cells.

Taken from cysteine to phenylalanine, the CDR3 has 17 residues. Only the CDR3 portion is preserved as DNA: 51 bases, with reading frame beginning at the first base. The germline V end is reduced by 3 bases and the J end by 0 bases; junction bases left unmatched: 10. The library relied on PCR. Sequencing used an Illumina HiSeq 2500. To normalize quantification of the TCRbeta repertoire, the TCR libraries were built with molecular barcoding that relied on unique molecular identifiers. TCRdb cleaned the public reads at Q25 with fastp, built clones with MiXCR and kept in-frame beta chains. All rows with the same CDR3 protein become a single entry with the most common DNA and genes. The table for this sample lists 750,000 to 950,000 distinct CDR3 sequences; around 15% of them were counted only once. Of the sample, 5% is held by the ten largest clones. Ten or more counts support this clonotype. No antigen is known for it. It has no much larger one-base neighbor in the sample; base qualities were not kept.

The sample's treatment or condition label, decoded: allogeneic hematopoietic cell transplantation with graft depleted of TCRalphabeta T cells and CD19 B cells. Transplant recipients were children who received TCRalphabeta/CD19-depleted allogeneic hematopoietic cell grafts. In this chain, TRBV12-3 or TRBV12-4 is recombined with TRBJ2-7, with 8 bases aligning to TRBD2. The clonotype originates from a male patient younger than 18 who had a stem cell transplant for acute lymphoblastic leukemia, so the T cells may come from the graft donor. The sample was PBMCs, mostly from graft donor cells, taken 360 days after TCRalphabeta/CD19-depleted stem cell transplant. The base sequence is TGTGCCAGCAGTTTCCCCTCTTATAGCGGGGTCTCCTACGAGCAGTACTTC. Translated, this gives CASSFPSYSGVSYEQYF.